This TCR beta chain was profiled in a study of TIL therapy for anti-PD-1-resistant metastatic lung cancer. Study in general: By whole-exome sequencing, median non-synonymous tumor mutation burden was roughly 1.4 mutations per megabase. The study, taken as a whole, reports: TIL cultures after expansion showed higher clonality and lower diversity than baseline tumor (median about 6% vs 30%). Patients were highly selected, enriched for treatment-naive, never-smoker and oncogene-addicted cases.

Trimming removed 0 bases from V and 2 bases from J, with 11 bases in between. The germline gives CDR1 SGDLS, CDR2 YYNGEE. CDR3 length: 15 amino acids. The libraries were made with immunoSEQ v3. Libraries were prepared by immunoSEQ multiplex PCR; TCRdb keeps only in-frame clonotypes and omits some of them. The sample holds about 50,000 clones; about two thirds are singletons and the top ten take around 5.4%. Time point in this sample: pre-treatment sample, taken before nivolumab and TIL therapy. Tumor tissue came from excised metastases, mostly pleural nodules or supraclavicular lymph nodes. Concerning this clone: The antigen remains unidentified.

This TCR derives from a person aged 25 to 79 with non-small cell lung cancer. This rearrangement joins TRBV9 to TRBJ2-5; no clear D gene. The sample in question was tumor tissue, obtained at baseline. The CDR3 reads CASSVGVVDQETQYF. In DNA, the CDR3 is TGTGCCAGCAGCGTAGGGGTTGTTGATCAAGAGACCCAGTACTTC.